Presented here are 11 T cell receptor beta chains from one specimen sequenced in a study of cytomegalovirus exposure and HLA in healthy donors. The PCR had 60 Vbeta and 13 Jbeta primers. Using immunoSEQ multiplex PCR, the repertoire was profiled, and TCRdb retains in-frame clones only, with some absent. This sample has some 150,000 clones; around 79% occur once, and the top ten carry about 3.7%. Sequencing input: PBMCs. The receptors were gathered from a human donor in good health.

The chain employs TRBV6-6 and TRBJ1-5; 7 bases map to TRBD1. Trimming at V came to 6 bases and at J to 14 bases, leaving 10 bases not matched to a gene. CDR1 and CDR2 from the germline V gene are MNHNY and SVGAGI (reference sequence). The CDR3 contains 12 residues. CDR3: CASRDNPGQKHF. The CDR3 nucleotides are TGTGCCAGCAGGGATAATCCGGGACAGAAGCATTTT.

CDR3 sequence reads: CASRAGLNQPQHF. DNA for the CDR3: TGTGCCAGCAGGGCAGGGTTGAATCAGCCCCAGCATTTT. V and J are TRBV6-5 and TRBJ1-5; maybe TRBD1 (5 bases). V lost 6 bases to trimming and J lost 4 bases, with 10 bases between them. The germline V gene has CDR1 MNHEY and CDR2 SVGAGI. This CDR3 spans 13 amino acids.

J is TRBJ2-2 and V is TRBV14; D remains ambiguous. Germline loops: CDR1 SGHDN, CDR2 FVKESK. Trimming removed 2 bases from V and 0 bases from J, with 10 bases in between. CDR3 length: 16 amino acids. CDR3 in amino acids: CASSQLALSNTGELFF. The CDR3 DNA is TGTGCCAGCAGCCAACTTGCCCTATCGAACACCGGGGAGCTGTTTTTT.

The genes are TRBV30 and TRBJ2-3; 9 nucleotides align to TRBD2. Germline CDR1 reads GTSNPN; CDR2 reads SVGIG (reference sequence). Unmatched junction bases numbered 7, after V lost 0 bases and J lost 6 bases. The CDR3 loop spans 15 amino acids. In DNA form, the CDR3 reads TGTGCCTGGAGTGTGGGCGGGGGGGCCGGTGATACGCAGTATTTT. It yields the protein CAWSVGGGAGDTQYF.

This chain links TRBV27 with TRBJ2-1; 11 bases agree with TRBD1. The CDR3 spans 16 residues. CDR1 is MNHEY, CDR2 SMNVEV, per germline (reference sequence). The V segment lost 4 bases and the J segment 4 bases; nucleotides outside the gene matches: 6. CDR3 protein: CASSSPGTGGYNEQFF. In DNA form, the CDR3 reads TGTGCCAGCAGTTCCCCGGGGACAGGGGGGTACAATGAGCAGTTCTTC.

CDR3 sequence reads: CASSSMDRATYEQYF. Here the CDR3 DNA reads TGTGCCAGCAGTTCGATGGACAGGGCCACCTACGAGCAGTACTTC. The V and J genes are TRBV28 and TRBJ2-7; 8 nucleotides agree with TRBD1. V lost 4 bases and J lost 2; bases outside the gene matches: 7. CDR1 and CDR2 (germline): MDHEN, SYDVKM. The CDR3 runs to 15 residues. Full variable domain (missing parts from reference TRBV28 and TRBJ2-7): DVKVTQSSRYLVKRTGEKVFLECVQDMDHENMFWYRQDPGLGLRLIYFSYDVKMKEKGDIPEGYSVSREKKERFSLILESASTNQTSMYLCASSSMDRATYEQYFGPGTRLTVT.

J is TRBJ1-6 and V is TRBV6-5; TRBD1 agrees at 8 bases. The germline V gene encodes CDR1 MNHEY and CDR2 SVGAGI. The CDR3 length is 14 residues. Germline trimming cut 6 bases from V and 6 bases from J; bases unmatched to any gene: 4. CDR3 DNA sequence: TGTGCCAGCAGATTGACAGGGGTTAATTCACCCCTCCACTTT. Protein: CASRLTGVNSPLHF.

V usage is TRBV27 and J usage is TRBJ1-6; maybe TRBD1 (5 bases). This CDR3 spans 13 amino acids. The V and J ends lost 6 bases and 9 bases respectively, with 12 bases between them. Germline values: CDR1 MNHEY, CDR2 SMNVEV (reference sequence). This CDR3 is CASSPGGSSPLHF. CDR3 nucleotides: TGTGCCAGCAGCCCGGGGGGAAGTTCACCCCTCCACTTT.

The V call is TRBV29-1, the J call TRBJ2-2; D uncertain. This CDR3 comprises 11 residues. Germline V gene data show CDR1 as SQVTM and CDR2 as ANQGSEA. Trimming removed 2 bases at V and 8 bases at J, with 6 bases between. CDR3: CSVEYSGELFF. As DNA, the CDR3 is TGCAGCGTTGAATACTCGGGGGAGCTGTTTTTT.

The chain is built from TRBV28 and TRBJ2-5, with 7 bases fitting TRBD2. V lost 6 bases and J lost 1; bases outside the gene matches: 8. Germline CDR1 is MDHEN and CDR2 is SYDVKM. This CDR3 has 15 residues. CDR3: CASSPHGTTQETQYF. CDR3 DNA sequence: TGTGCCAGCAGCCCCCATGGGACTACCCAAGAGACCCAGTACTTC.

The chain is built from TRBV27 and TRBJ1-3; TRBD1 matches 9 bases. After removal of 6 bases from V and 4 bases from J, the junction contained 1 base not matched to a gene. CDR1 and CDR2 from the germline V gene are MNHEY and SMNVEV (reference sequence). There are 13 residues in the CDR3. CDR3 sequence: CASSGQGGNTIYF. The CDR3 nucleotides read TGTGCCAGCAGCGGACAGGGGGGAAACACCATATATTTT.